The rows below give T cell receptor beta chains drawn from one sample of a study of T cells in localized non-small cell lung cancer. TCRdb keeps only in-frame clones here, not all; method: immunoSEQ multiplex PCR. The profile covers around 4,600 clones, with roughly 30% appearing a single time and about 4.3% taken by the ten largest. Source: lung tumor tissue, taken before any cancer treatment. These receptor sequences come from a man aged 35 to 69 with stage III squamous cell lung carcinoma. The CDR3 runs from the conserved cysteine through the conserved F or W. D genes are given only for firm matches. Clone size appears in some rows only: once, few, many, or a class for an expanded clone.

TRBD2	TRBV2	few	TRBJ2-3	CASTYRGGGTDTQYF	TGTGCCAGCACCTACCGGGGGGGAGGCACAGATACGCAGTATTTT
.	TRBV29-1	few	TRBJ1-1	CSVEITGLDTEAFF	TGCAGCGTTGAGATAACAGGGCTGGACACTGAAGCTTTCTTT
TRBD1	TRBV9	.	TRBJ2-7	CASSPGTGNYEQYF	TGTGCCAGCAGCCCCGGGACAGGGAACTACGAGCAGTACTTC
.	TRBV4-1	.	TRBJ2-7	CASSRTGLFGQSEDEQYF	TGCGCCAGCAGCCGGACCGGGCTTTTCGGACAGTCCGAGGACGAGCAGTACTTC
.	TRBV6-8	few	TRBJ1-1	CASSYSAVNTEAFF	TGTGCCAGCAGTTATTCAGCTGTGAACACTGAAGCTTTCTTT
TRBD2	TRBV9	.	TRBJ2-1	CASSVGSGGQLLPYNEQFF	TGTGCCAGCAGCGTTGGCAGCGGGGGCCAATTACTTCCATACAATGAGCAGTTCTTC
.	TRBV6-8	few	TRBJ1-6	CASSAGPGWGSPLHF	TGTGCCAGCAGCGCGGGGCCAGGGTGGGGGTCACCCCTCCACTTT
.	TRBV15	.	TRBJ1-2	CATSRDKVEYGYTF	TGTGCCACCAGCAGAGATAAGGTGGAGTATGGCTACACCTTC
TRBD2	TRBV5-1	.	TRBJ2-2	CASSTRLAGGPGELFF	TGCGCCAGCAGCACCCGACTAGCGGGGGGGCCCGGGGAGCTGTTTTTT
TRBD2	TRBV28	once	TRBJ2-5	CASSPSSGGMEETQYF	TGTGCCAGCAGTCCCTCAAGCGGGGGCATGGAGGAGACCCAGTACTTC
.	TRBV11-3	medium-sized	TRBJ1-1	CASSPGEGNTEAFF	TGTGCCAGCAGCCCAGGGGAGGGGAACACTGAAGCTTTCTTT
.	TRBV12-5	.	TRBJ1-6	CASGLVRGPSGSPLHF	TGTGCTAGTGGTTTGGTACGGGGGCCCTCGGGCTCACCCCTCCACTTT
.	TRBV11-3	.	TRBJ2-1	CASSLVIGKHNEQFF	TGTGCCAGCAGCTTAGTGATTGGAAAACACAATGAGCAGTTCTTC
TRBD2	TRBV19	few	TRBJ2-2	CASSRRGGYTGELFF	TGTGCCAGTAGCCGCCGGGGGGGATACACCGGGGAGCTGTTTTTT
.	TRBV9	medium-sized	TRBJ1-4	CASRNGANEKLFF	TGTGCCAGCAGAAACGGGGCCAATGAAAAACTGTTTTTT
.	TRBV28	.	TRBJ1-2	CASTLSGTQNGYTF	TGTGCCAGCACCCTCTCCGGGACACAAAATGGCTACACCTTC
.	TRBV11-3	medium-sized	TRBJ1-1	CASSLVFGSDRRQAFF	TGTGCCAGCAGCTTAGTATTTGGGTCTGACCGGAGGCAGGCTTTCTTT
TRBD2	TRBV11-3	few	TRBJ2-7	CASSLVSLAGGNEQYF	TGTGCCAGCAGCTTAGTATCTTTAGCGGGGGGGAACGAGCAGTACTTC
.	TRBV11-3	medium-sized	TRBJ1-6	CASSLFIPSSYNSPLHF	TGTGCCAGCAGCTTATTTATTCCGAGCTCCTATAATTCACCCCTCCACTTT
.	TRBV6-8	medium-sized	TRBJ2-5	CASSDPGRRGETQYF	TGTGCCAGCAGTGACCCGGGACGGCGAGGGGAGACCCAGTACTTC
TRBD2	TRBV19	.	TRBJ2-1	CASSTTQRGSYNEQFF	TGTGCCAGTAGTACGACCCAGCGGGGGTCCTACAATGAGCAGTTCTTC
TRBD2	TRBV11-3	medium-sized	TRBJ2-3	CASSLEGLAGEYTQYF	TGTGCCAGCAGCTTAGAGGGACTAGCGGGGGAATATACGCAGTATTTT
.	TRBV1	.	TRBJ1-1	CASSPPRMNTEAFF	TGCGCCAGCAGCCCGCCGAGGATGAACACTGAAGCTTTCTTT
.	TRBV6-8	few	TRBJ2-5	CACRDFINPRETQYF	TGTGCCTGCCGGGACTTCATAAATCCACGAGAGACCCAGTACTTC
TRBD2	TRBV11-3	.	TRBJ2-5	CASSLGVSGGEETQYF	TGTGCCAGCAGCTTAGGTGTTAGCGGGGGGGAAGAGACCCAGTACTTC